This TCR beta chain was documented in a study of T cell repertoires in cytomegalovirus infection. Study-wide context: The public TCR beta signatures pointed to both CMV infection and matching HLA type. Study outcomes and limitations: The ex vivo response was dominated by HLA-C-restricted CMV-specific TCR beta clonotypes. Identification of carriers of CMV plus the relevant HLA was performed using cumulative public TCR beta family frequency.

J gave up 5 bases and V 8 bases, and 14 bases lay outside the gene matches. This CDR3 has 16 residues. In germline, CDR1 is MNHNS, CDR2 SASEGT. MiXCR was run by TCRdb on the reads, yielding one entry per CDR3 protein. The profile covers approximately 500,000 distinct CDR3 sequences, with approximately 16% appearing a single time and 20% to 30% taken by the ten largest. This clonotype was detected ten times or more. What it recognizes is unknown. The chain joins TRBV6-1 to TRBJ2-1; 8 bases fit TRBD1. The receptor's source is a human donor in good health (CMV status not recorded). Some clones in this sample may be carry-over from other donors' samples. The sequenced material came from CD8+ T cells from PBMCs. CDR3 protein: CASVFRQGPVNNEQFF. The CDR3 nucleotides are TGTGCCAGCGTATTTCGACAGGGGCCTGTCAACAATGAGCAGTTCTTC.